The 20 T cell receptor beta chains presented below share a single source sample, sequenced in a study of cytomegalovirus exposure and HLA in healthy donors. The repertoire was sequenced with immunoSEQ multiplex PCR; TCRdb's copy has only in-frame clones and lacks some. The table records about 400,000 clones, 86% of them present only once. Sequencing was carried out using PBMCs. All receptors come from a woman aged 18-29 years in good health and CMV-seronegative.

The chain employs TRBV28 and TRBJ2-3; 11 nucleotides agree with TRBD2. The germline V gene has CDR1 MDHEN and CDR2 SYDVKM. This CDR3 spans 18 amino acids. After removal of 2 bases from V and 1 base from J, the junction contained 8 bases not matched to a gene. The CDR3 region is CASSLRLAGTLRTDTQYF. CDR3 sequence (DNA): TGTGCCAGCAGTTTACGACTAGCGGGGACCCTTCGCACAGATACGCAGTATTTT. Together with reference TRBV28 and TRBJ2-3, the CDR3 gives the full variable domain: DVKVTQSSRYLVKRTGEKVFLECVQDMDHENMFWYRQDPGLGLRLIYFSYDVKMKEKGDIPEGYSVSREKKERFSLILESASTNQTSMYLCASSLRLAGTLRTDTQYFGPGTRLTVL.

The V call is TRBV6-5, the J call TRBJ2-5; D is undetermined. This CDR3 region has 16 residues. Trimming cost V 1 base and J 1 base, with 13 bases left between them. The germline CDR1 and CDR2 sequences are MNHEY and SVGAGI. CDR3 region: CASSYFSPPSQETQYF. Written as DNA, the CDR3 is TGTGCCAGCAGTTACTTTTCCCCCCCCAGCCAAGAGACCCAGTACTTC.

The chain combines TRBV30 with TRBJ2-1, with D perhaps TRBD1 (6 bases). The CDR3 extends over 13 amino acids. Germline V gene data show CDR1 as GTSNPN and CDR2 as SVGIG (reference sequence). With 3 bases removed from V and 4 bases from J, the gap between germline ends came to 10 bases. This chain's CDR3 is CAWSRGRYNEQFF. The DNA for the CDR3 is TGTGCCTGGAGCAGGGGAAGATACAATGAGCAGTTCTTC.

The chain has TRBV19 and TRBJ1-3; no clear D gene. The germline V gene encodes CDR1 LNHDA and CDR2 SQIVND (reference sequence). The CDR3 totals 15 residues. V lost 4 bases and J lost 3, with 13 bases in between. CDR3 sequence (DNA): TGTGCCAGTAGTACCCCTGGAGGCCTTGGAAACACCATATATTTT. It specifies CASSTPGGLGNTIYF.

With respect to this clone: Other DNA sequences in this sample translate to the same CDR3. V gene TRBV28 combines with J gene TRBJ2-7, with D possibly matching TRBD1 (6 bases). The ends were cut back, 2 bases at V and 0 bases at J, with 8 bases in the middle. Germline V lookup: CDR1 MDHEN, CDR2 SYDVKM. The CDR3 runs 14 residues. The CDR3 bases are TGTGCCAGCAGTTTACCACAGGGCTCCTACGAGCAGTACTTC. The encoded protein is CASSLPQGSYEQYF. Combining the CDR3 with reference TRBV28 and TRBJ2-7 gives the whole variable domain DVKVTQSSRYLVKRTGEKVFLECVQDMDHENMFWYRQDPGLGLRLIYFSYDVKMKEKGDIPEGYSVSREKKERFSLILESASTNQTSMYLCASSLPQGSYEQYFGPGTRLTVT.

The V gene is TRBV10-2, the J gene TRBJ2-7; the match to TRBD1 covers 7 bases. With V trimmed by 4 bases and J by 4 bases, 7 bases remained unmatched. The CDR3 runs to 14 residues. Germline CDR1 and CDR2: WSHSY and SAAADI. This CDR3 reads CASSGPRQGYEQYF. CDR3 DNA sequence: TGCGCCAGCAGTGGACCTCGACAGGGTTACGAGCAGTACTTC.

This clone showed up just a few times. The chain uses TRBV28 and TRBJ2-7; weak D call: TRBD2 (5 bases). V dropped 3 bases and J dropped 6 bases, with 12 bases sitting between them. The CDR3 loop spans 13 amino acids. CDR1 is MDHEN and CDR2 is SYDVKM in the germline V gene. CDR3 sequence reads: CASSFGLAGEQYF. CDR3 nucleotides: TGTGCCAGCAGTTTCGGCTTGGCGGGCGAGCAGTACTTC.

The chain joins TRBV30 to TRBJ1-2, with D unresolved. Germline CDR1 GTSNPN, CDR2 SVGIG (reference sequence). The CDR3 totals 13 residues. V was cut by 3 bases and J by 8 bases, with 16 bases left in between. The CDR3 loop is CAWRHAGSQGYTF. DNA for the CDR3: TGTGCCTGGAGGCACGCGGGATCGCAAGGCTACACCTTC.

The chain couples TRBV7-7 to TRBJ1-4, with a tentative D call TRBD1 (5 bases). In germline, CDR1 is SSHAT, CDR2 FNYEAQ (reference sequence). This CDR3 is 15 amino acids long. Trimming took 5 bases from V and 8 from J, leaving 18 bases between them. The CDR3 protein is CASSRSQGSGEKLFF. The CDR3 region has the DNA TGTGCCAGCAGCAGGTCCCAGGGAAGTGGGGAAAAACTGTTTTTT.

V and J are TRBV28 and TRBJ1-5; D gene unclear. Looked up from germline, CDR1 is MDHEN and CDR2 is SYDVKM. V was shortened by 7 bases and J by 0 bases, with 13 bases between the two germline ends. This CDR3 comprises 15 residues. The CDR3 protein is CASIRPGISNQPQHF. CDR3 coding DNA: TGTGCCAGCATTAGGCCAGGAATTAGCAATCAGCCCCAGCATTTT.

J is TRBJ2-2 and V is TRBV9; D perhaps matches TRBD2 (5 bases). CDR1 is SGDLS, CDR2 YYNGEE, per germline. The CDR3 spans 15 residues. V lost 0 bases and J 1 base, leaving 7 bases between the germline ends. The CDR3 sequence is CASSVERVNTGELFF. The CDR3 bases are TGTGCCAGCAGCGTAGAGAGGGTGAACACCGGGGAGCTGTTTTTT. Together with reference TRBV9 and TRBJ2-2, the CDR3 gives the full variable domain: DSGVTQTPKHLITATGQRVTLRCSPRSGDLSVYWYQQSLDQGLQFLIQYYNGEERAKGNILERFSAQQFPDLHSELNLSSLELGDSALYFCASSVERVNTGELFFGEGSRLTVL.

CDR3 nucleotides: TGTGCCAGCAGGGGGGGTAGCAGAGGGCTTGAGCAGTTCTTC. Encoded protein: CASRGGSRGLEQFF. The chain recombines TRBV6-1 with TRBJ2-1, with a tentative D call TRBD2 (6 bases). Trimming pared 6 bases from V and 9 bases from J, leaving 18 bases between. The germline V gene encodes CDR1 MNHNS and CDR2 SASEGT. The CDR3 is 14 residues long.

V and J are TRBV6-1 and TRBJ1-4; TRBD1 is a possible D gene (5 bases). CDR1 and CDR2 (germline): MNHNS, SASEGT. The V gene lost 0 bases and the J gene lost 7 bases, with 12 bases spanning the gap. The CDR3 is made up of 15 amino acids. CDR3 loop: CASSEARGWSEKLFF. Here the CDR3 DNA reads TGTGCCAGCAGTGAAGCAAGGGGCTGGAGTGAAAAACTGTTTTTT.

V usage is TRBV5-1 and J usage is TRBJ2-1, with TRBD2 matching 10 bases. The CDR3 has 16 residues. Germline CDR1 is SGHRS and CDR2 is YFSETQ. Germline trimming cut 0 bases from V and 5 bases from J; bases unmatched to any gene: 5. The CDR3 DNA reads TGCGCCAGCAGCTTGGCCAGCGGGGGGGCACACAATGAGCAGTTCTTC. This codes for CASSLASGGAHNEQFF.

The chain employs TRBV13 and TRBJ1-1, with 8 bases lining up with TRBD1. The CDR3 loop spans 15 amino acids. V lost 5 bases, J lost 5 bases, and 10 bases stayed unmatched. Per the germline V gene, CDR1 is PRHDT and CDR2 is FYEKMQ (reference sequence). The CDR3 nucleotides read TGTGCCAGCAGCCCATCGACAGGGGAGGGAACTGAAGCTTTCTTT. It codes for CASSPSTGEGTEAFF.

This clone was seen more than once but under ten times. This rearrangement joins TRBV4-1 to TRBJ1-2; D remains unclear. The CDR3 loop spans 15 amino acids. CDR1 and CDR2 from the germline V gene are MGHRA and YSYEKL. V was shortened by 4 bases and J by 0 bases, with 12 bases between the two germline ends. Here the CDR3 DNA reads TGCGCCAGCAGCCCAACCCCGAGAGCTAACTATGGCTACACCTTC. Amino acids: CASSPTPRANYGYTF.

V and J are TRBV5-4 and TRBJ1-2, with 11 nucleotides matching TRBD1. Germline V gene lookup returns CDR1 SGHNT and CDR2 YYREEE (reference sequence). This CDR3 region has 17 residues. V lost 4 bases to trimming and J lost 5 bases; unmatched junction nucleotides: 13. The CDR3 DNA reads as TGTGCCAGCAGCCCCGGGGACAGGGGGGCGAACCGTTATGGCTACACCTTC. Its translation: CASSPGDRGANRYGYTF.

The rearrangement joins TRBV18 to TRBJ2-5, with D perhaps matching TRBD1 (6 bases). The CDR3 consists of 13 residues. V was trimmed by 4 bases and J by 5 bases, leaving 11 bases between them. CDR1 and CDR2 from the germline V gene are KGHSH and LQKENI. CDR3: CASSLGRGETQYF. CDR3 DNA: TGTGCCAGCTCACTCGGAAGGGGGGAGACCCAGTACTTC.

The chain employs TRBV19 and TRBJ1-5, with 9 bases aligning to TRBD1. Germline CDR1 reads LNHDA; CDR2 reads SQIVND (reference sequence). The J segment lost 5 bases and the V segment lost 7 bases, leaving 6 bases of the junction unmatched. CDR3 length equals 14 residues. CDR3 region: CASTRGQGDQPQHF. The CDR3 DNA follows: TGTGCCAGTACTAGGGGACAGGGCGATCAGCCCCAGCATTTT.

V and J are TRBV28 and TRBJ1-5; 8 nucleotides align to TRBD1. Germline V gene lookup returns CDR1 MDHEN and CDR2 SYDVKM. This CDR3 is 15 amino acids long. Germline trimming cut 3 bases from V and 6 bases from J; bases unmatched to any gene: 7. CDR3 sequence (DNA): TGTGCCAGCAGTTTGGTACAGGGGGGGGGTCAGCCCCAGCATTTT. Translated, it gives CASSLVQGGGQPQHF.